This T cell receptor (beta chain) stems from a study of blood T cell repertoires in COVID-19. Across the study: The study drew acute and convalescent COVID-19 samples from the United States, Italy and Spain.

The germline CDR1 and CDR2 sequences are KGHDR and SFDVKD. The CDR3 loop spans 15 amino acids. Trimming shortened V by 4 bases and J by 1 base, and 11 bases separated the two germline ends. Seattle's cohort entered during active infection and was followed longitudinally. The protocol was immunoSEQ multiplex PCR, while the TCRdb copy is restricted to in-frame clones and leaves out a portion. The repertoire has just under 350,000 clones, almost 90% of them found once; the top ten carry roughly 6.6%. This TCR derives from a woman aged 70-85 years with COVID-19, enrolled during active disease. The sample was peripheral blood. This chain links TRBV24-1 with TRBJ2-3; a weak D match, TRBD1 (6 bases). DNA for the CDR3: TGTGCCACCAGTGACTCAGGGGCAGGCACAGATACGCAGTATTTT. Its translation is CATSDSGAGTDTQYF.